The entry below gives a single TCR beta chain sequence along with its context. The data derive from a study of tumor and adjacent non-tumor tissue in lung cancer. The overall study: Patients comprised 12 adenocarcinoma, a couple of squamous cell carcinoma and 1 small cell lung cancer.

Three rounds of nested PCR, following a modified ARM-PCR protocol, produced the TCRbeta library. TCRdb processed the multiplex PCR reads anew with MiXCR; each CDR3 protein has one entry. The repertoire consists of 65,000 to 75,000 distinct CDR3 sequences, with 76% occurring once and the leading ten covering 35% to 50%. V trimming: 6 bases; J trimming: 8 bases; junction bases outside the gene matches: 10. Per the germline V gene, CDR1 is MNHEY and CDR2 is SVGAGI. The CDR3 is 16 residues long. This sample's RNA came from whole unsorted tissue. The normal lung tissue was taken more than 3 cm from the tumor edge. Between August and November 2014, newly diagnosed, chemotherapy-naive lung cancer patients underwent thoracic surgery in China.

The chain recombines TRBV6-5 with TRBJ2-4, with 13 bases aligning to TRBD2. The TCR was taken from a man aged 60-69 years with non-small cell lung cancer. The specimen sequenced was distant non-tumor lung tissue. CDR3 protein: CASRPTLAGGRHIQYF. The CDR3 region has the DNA TGTGCCAGCAGGCCCACACTAGCGGGAGGGCGACACATTCAGTACTTC.